This entry is about one T cell receptor (beta chain). J was trimmed by 3 bases and V by 5 bases; bases with no gene match: 8. Germline CDR1 is GTSNPN and CDR2 is SVGIG (reference sequence). The CDR3 has 15 amino acids. This entry belongs to a study of cytomegalovirus exposure and HLA in healthy donors. PCR amplification relied on 60 Vbeta primers (plus 13 Jbeta primers). Measured with immunoSEQ multiplex PCR; TCRdb has only the in-frame clones, and not every one. This sample has nearly 110,000 clones, with about two thirds found just once. The specimen sequenced was PBMCs. The sequence was obtained from a female donor in good health and CMV-seronegative. V and J are TRBV30 and TRBJ1-4; 8 positions match TRBD1. CDR3 sequence (DNA): TGTGCCTGGGGGCAGGGGGCAGGAGCTAATGAAAAACTGTTTTTT. Translation: CAWGQGAGANEKLFF.